This T cell receptor beta chain comes out of a study of monozygotic twins with inflammatory bowel disease. Study-level findings and limits: Sharing of clonotypes with others was lower in IBD patients than in healthy twins, and this was especially so with disease activity. Twins with IBD were found to have lower TCRbeta diversity (inverse Simpson) than healthy co-twins. Since immunosuppressive treatments differed, patient repertoires may have gained added variability.

Each donor had about 2.5 ml of blood drawn. On this clonotype: Its antigen is not identified.

One entry per CDR3 protein, without DNA, is what TCRdb gives after re-calling the 5' RACE reads. The sample table includes around 97,000 distinct CDR3 sequences. The CDR3 extends over 12 amino acids. Germline V gene sequence: CDR1 SGHRS, CDR2 YFSETQ. The receptor was derived from a human donor with ulcerative colitis or Crohn's disease, or a healthy co-twin of an affected twin (not recorded which). The sequenced sample consisted of blood. This rearrangement joins TRBV5-1 to TRBJ1-3. The CDR3 reads CASSLLGNTIYF.